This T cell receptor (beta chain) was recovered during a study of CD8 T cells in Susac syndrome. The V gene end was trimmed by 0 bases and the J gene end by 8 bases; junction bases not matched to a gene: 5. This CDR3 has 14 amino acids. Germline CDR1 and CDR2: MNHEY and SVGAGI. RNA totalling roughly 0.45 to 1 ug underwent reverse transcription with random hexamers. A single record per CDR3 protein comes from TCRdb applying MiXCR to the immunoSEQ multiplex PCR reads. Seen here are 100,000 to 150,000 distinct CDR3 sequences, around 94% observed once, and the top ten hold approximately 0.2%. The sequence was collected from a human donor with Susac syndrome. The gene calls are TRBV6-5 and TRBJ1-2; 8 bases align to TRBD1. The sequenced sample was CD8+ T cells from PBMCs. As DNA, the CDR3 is TGTGCCAGCAGTTACTCGGGACAGGTCAGCGGCTACACCTTC. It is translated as CASSYSGQVSGYTF.